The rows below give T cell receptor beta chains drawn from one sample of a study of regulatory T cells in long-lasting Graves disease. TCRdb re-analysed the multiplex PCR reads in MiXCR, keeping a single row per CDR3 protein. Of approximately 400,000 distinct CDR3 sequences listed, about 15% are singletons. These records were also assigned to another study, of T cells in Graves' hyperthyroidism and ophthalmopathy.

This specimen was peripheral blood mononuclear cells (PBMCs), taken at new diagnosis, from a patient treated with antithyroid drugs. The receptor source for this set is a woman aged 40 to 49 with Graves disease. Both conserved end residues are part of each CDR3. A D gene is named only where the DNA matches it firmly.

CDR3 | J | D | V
CSARGLGGEQYF | TRBJ2-7 | . | TRBV20-1
CASSLSQPNEKLFF | TRBJ1-4 | . | TRBV7-9
CASSSESSYNEQFF | TRBJ2-1 | . | TRBV28
CASRDGGTGANVLTF | TRBJ2-6 | . | TRBV28
CASSHKAGGPNTGELFF | TRBJ2-2 | . | TRBV4-2
CASSPYPRRTDTQYF | TRBJ2-3 | . | TRBV11-1
CASRLDLDEQFF | TRBJ2-1 | . | TRBV6-2/TRBV6-3
CASRNSNFYEQYF | TRBJ2-7 | . | TRBV18
CASSLLAGGPVGQFF | TRBJ2-1 | TRBD2 | TRBV7-9
CASSLTLGSGELFF | TRBJ2-2 | . | TRBV12-3/TRBV12-4
CASSARTGTGYTF | TRBJ1-2 | TRBD1 | TRBV28
CASSSDAPYEQYF | TRBJ2-7 | . | TRBV28
CASSQGRTLLTF | TRBJ2-6 | . | TRBV3-1
CASSLAAFATNEKLFF | TRBJ1-4 | . | TRBV12-3/TRBV12-4
CASSLVRTGFGEQFF | TRBJ2-1 | TRBD1 | TRBV7-3
CASSLPREGDTEAFF | TRBJ1-1 | . | TRBV7-3
CASSDGSGQYF | TRBJ2-7 | . | TRBV6-2/TRBV6-3
CSVAPVGGQYNEQYF | TRBJ2-4 | . | TRBV29-1
CASSLGAWGYSNQPQHF | TRBJ1-5 | . | TRBV12-3/TRBV12-4
CASSLAGTGSADTQYF | TRBJ2-3 | TRBD1 | TRBV7-2
CASSRSSGREYNEQFF | TRBJ2-1 | TRBD2 | TRBV3-1
CATSRDGGSSYEQYF | TRBJ2-7 | TRBD2 | TRBV15